A selection of T cell receptor beta chains follows, all from one sample in a study of blood T cell repertoires in COVID-19. Sequenced by immunoSEQ multiplex PCR; TCRdb stores in-frame clones only, minus some. The sample has about 330,000 clones, 85% seen once. Sequencing was performed on peripheral blood. The receptors originated from a human donor in a cohort sampled during active COVID-19. CDR3s include the opening cysteine and the closing phenylalanine or tryptophan. The D gene is left open where the match is weak. Some rows have no size entry. The others give once, few or many, or a class for an expanded clone.

D gene: TRBD2; V gene: TRBV10-3; clone size: -; J gene: TRBJ2-7; CDR3 DNA: TGTGCCGTGCGACTAGCGGGGGTGGAGCAGTACTTC; CDR3 protein: CAVRLAGVEQYF
D gene: -; V gene: TRBV5-1; clone size: -; J gene: TRBJ2-5; CDR3 DNA: TGCGCCAGCAGCTTGGCTTCTGTCGGGGAAGAGACCCAGTACTTC; CDR3 protein: CASSLASVGEETQYF
D gene: TRBD1; V gene: TRBV23-1; clone size: once; J gene: TRBJ1-2; CDR3 DNA: TGCGCCAGCAGGGGGGGACAGGGGGATTATGGCTACACCTTC; CDR3 protein: CASRGGQGDYGYTF
D gene: TRBD1; V gene: TRBV5-6; clone size: -; J gene: TRBJ2-7; CDR3 DNA: TGTGCCAGCAGCTTGGGACAGGGGAGACTCGACGAGCAGTACTTC; CDR3 protein: CASSLGQGRLDEQYF
D gene: -; V gene: TRBV12-3/TRBV12-4; clone size: -; J gene: TRBJ2-3; CDR3 DNA: TGTGCCAGCAGTTTCCGGGGCACAGATACGCAGTATTTT; CDR3 protein: CASSFRGTDTQYF
D gene: -; V gene: TRBV7-9; clone size: -; J gene: TRBJ2-6; CDR3 DNA: TGTGCCAGCAGCCCGGCCGGGGGGGCCAACGTCCTGACTTTC; CDR3 protein: CASSPAGGANVLTF
D gene: TRBD1; V gene: TRBV5-1; clone size: -; J gene: TRBJ2-3; CDR3 DNA: TGCGCCAGCAGCCTACAGGGGGCTATACCCACAGATACGCAGTATTTT; CDR3 protein: CASSLQGAIPTDTQYF
D gene: TRBD2; V gene: TRBV5-6; clone size: few; J gene: TRBJ2-3; CDR3 DNA: TGTGCCAGCAGCGGACCGGGACTAGCCCCAGATACGCAGTATTTT; CDR3 protein: CASSGPGLAPDTQYF
D gene: -; V gene: TRBV30; clone size: -; J gene: TRBJ1-2; CDR3 DNA: TGTGCCTGGCGCATAAGACAGGACCTCTATGGCTACACCTTC; CDR3 protein: CAWRIRQDLYGYTF
D gene: -; V gene: TRBV30; clone size: -; J gene: TRBJ2-5; CDR3 DNA: TGTGCCTGGGCCCTTGGCTCGGAGACCCAGTACTTC; CDR3 protein: CAWALGSETQYF
D gene: -; V gene: TRBV11-3; clone size: -; J gene: TRBJ1-3; CDR3 DNA: TGTGCCAGCAGCCCGGGCTCTGGAAACACCATATATTTT; CDR3 protein: CASSPGSGNTIYF
D gene: TRBD1; V gene: TRBV5-1; clone size: few; J gene: TRBJ1-6; CDR3 DNA: TGCGCCAGCAGAACCGGACAGGCATTGAATTCACCCCTCCACTTT; CDR3 protein: CASRTGQALNSPLHF
D gene: -; V gene: TRBV7-9; clone size: -; J gene: TRBJ1-1; CDR3 DNA: TGTGCCAGCAGCTTTAGGAGGGAGGGAGCTGAAGCTTTCTTT; CDR3 protein: CASSFRREGAEAFF
D gene: TRBD1; V gene: TRBV6-5; clone size: -; J gene: TRBJ1-5; CDR3 DNA: TGTGCCAGCAGTCAGGGGGTTCAGCCCCAGCATTTT; CDR3 protein: CASSQGVQPQHF
D gene: TRBD1; V gene: TRBV5-1; clone size: -; J gene: TRBJ2-2; CDR3 DNA: TGCGCCAGCAGCCAGGGGGCGCGTAACACCGGGGAGCTGTTTTTT; CDR3 protein: CASSQGARNTGELFF
D gene: -; V gene: TRBV3-1/TRBV3-2; clone size: -; J gene: TRBJ2-7; CDR3 DNA: TGTGCCAGCAGCCAATACTACGAGCAGTACTTC; CDR3 protein: CASSQYYEQYF
D gene: -; V gene: TRBV2; clone size: -; J gene: TRBJ1-1; CDR3 DNA: TGTGCCAGCAAGGGCAGGGCATCCACTGAAGCTTTCTTT; CDR3 protein: CASKGRASTEAFF
D gene: TRBD1; V gene: TRBV5-4; clone size: once; J gene: TRBJ2-7; CDR3 DNA: TGTGCCAGCAGCCCCACAGGGGGCTTATCCTACGAGCAGTACTTC; CDR3 protein: CASSPTGGLSYEQYF
D gene: -; V gene: TRBV14; clone size: few; J gene: TRBJ2-1; CDR3 DNA: TGTGCCAGCAGCCAGGGGTCGGCGGGCAACAATGAGCAGTTCTTC; CDR3 protein: CASSQGSAGNNEQFF
D gene: TRBD1; V gene: TRBV9; clone size: -; J gene: TRBJ1-2; CDR3 DNA: TGTGCCAGCAGCGTAGCAACAGGGGCGAACTATGGCTACACCTTC; CDR3 protein: CASSVATGANYGYTF
D gene: -; V gene: TRBV15; clone size: once; J gene: TRBJ2-2; CDR3 DNA: TGTGCCACCAGCAGAGATCTCGCGAACACCGGGGAGCTGTTTTTT; CDR3 protein: CATSRDLANTGELFF
D gene: -; V gene: TRBV29-1; clone size: few; J gene: TRBJ2-7; CDR3 DNA: TGCAGCGTTGTGCGCGTTCACGAGCAGTACTTC; CDR3 protein: CSVVRVHEQYF
D gene: -; V gene: TRBV28; clone size: -; J gene: TRBJ1-2; CDR3 DNA: TGTGCCAGCAGTTTACCAGGGGACTATGGCTACACCTTC; CDR3 protein: CASSLPGDYGYTF
D gene: -; V gene: TRBV10-2; clone size: -; J gene: TRBJ2-7; CDR3 DNA: TGCGCCAGTTCGTCACAGGGAAGGAACGAGCAGTACTTC; CDR3 protein: CASSSQGRNEQYF
D gene: -; V gene: TRBV9; clone size: -; J gene: TRBJ1-1; CDR3 DNA: TGTGCCAGCAGTTCTACAGGGAACACTGAAGCTTTCTTT; CDR3 protein: CASSSTGNTEAFF